These 20 T cell receptor beta chains were sequenced from one sample in a study of T cell clonality in common variable immunodeficiency. Whole-study findings and limits: In common variable immunodeficiency, TCR beta chains reportedly carried fewer deletions and N-nucleotide insertions.

Sequenced by immunoSEQ multiplex PCR; TCRdb stores in-frame clones only, minus some. The sample gives approximately 30,000 clones, none seen only once, and the top ten clones hold around 6.9%. The antigens these receptors bind are not known. The sequenced sample consisted of peripheral blood mononuclear cells. Receptors were obtained from a human donor with common variable immunodeficiency.

This clone was seen at least ten times. The sequenced fragment ends 3 residues before the CDR3 boundary, so the rest is inferred from the germline J gene. The chain has TRBV3-1 (or the pseudogene TRBV3-2) and TRBJ2-2; 8 positions agree with TRBD1. Germline CDR1 reads LGHDT; CDR2 reads YNNKEL (reference sequence). This CDR3 is 16 amino acids long. Unmatched junction bases numbered 5, after V lost 5 bases and J lost 0 bases. The sequenced CDR3 bases are TGTGCCAGCAGCTCCCGGACAGGGACGAACACCGGGGAG. Its translation: CASSSRTGTNTGE. The entire CDR3 is CASSSRTGTNTGELFF.

As for this clone: The read ends 3 residues early relative to the CDR3; the germline J gene fills the gap. J is TRBJ1-1 and V is TRBV19; 8 bases are shared with TRBD1. The CDR3 has 18 residues. The V gene end was trimmed by 3 bases and the J gene end by 3 bases; junction bases not matched to a gene: 15. Germline values: CDR1 LNHDA, CDR2 SQIVND (reference sequence). The part of the CDR3 DNA that was read is TGTGCCAGTAGTATGGCTGGACAGGGTCCAAATAAGGACACTGAA. Translation gives CASSMAGQGPNKDTE. The entire CDR3 is CASSMAGQGPNKDTEAFF.

This clone was detected a few times. One end of the junction is discordant with germline, which a read error may explain. The read ends 3 residues before the CDR3 terminus; that terminus is restored from the germline J gene. V is TRBV7-9 and J is TRBJ2-7, with 7 bases that match TRBD1. Germline CDR1 reads SEHNR; CDR2 reads FQNEAQ (reference sequence). The CDR3 loop spans 13 amino acids. CDR3 DNA (partial): TGTTCCAGCAGCTCCGGACAGGCCTACGAG. Translated: CSSSSGQAYE. The whole CDR3 sequence reads CSSSSGQAYEQYF.

This clone was seen ten or more times. The read comes to an end 3 residues before the CDR3 does, leaving the germline J gene to fill in the end. The chain recombines TRBV29-1 with TRBJ2-7; possible D gene TRBD1, 5 bases. This CDR3 has 12 amino acids. Trimming pared 1 base from V and 3 bases from J, leaving 7 bases between. From germline, CDR1 is SQVTM and CDR2 ANQGSEA. Here the CDR3 reads CSVEVGVYEQYF. Partial CDR3 DNA: TGCAGCGTTGAAGTAGGGGTCTACGAG.

Only a few counts were recorded for this clone. The CDR3 end is not reached by the read, which stops 3 residues before it; the germline J gene fills it in. This chain links TRBV7-6 with TRBJ1-4; D is uncertain. This CDR3 is 16 amino acids long. The V end lost 1 base, the J end lost 3 bases, and 12 bases lay between the germline ends. Germline CDR1 and CDR2: SGHVS and FNYEAQ. CDR3 DNA (partial): TGTGCCAGCAGCTTAGAGATCCCCAGAGCTAATGAAAAA. Residues: CASSLEIPRANEK. The whole CDR3 protein is CASSLEIPRANEKLFF.

In the case of this clone: The sequenced fragment ends 3 residues before the CDR3 boundary, so the rest is inferred from the germline J gene. This chain joins TRBV2 and TRBJ2-5; TRBD2 matches 11 bases. Per germline, CDR1 SNHLY and CDR2 FYNNEI. J lost 6 bases, V lost 4 bases, and 13 bases had no gene match. This CDR3 is built from 17 residues. Incomplete CDR3 DNA: TGTGCCAGCAGTGGAAAACTAGCGGGAGCGGACAGAAAGACC. Translating gives CASSGKLAGADRKT. The full CDR3 protein reads CASSGKLAGADRKTQYF.

In this sample, this clone turned up many times. Read coverage stops 3 residues before the CDR3 terminus; the germline J gene supplies the remainder. V gene TRBV20-1 combines with J gene TRBJ2-2; possibly TRBD1 for D (7 bases). The CDR3 loop spans 14 amino acids. Between the trimmed V and J ends, which lost 3 bases and 5 bases, there was a span of 13 bases. Germline values: CDR1 DFQATT, CDR2 SNEGSKA (reference sequence). CDR3 residues: CSARRDRWTGELFF. The covered CDR3 bases are TGCAGTGCTAGGCGGGACAGATGGACCGGGGAG.

As to this clone: Read sequence stops 3 residues before the CDR3 end, and the germline J gene provides the missing end. V is TRBV7-9 and J is TRBJ1-4; 7 nucleotides agree with TRBD1. The CDR3 sequence is 15 residues long. The junction had 4 bases not matched to a gene; V was cut back by 2 bases and J by 4 bases. Germline V lookup: CDR1 SEHNR, CDR2 FQNEAQ (reference sequence). The sequenced CDR3 bases are TGTGCCAGCAGCTTAAGACAGGGACGTAATGAAAAA. Protein: CASSLRQGRNEK. The CDR3 in full is CASSLRQGRNEKLFF.

This clone turned up a few times. The sequence runs out 3 residues before the end of the CDR3; the remainder is reconstructed from the germline J gene. The chain uses TRBV7-8 and TRBJ2-7; the D gene is possibly TRBD1 (5 bases). The ends were cut back, 1 base at V and 2 bases at J, with 12 bases in the middle. This CDR3 contains 15 residues. Per germline, CDR1 SGHVS and CDR2 FQNEAQ. The CDR3 reads CASSLGLDSAYEQYF. The covered CDR3 bases are TGTGCCAGCAGCTTAGGTTTAGACAGTGCCTACGAG.

Note on this clone: The read finishes 3 residues shy of the CDR3 end, and the germline J gene is used to complete it. The chain recombines TRBV7-3 with TRBJ1-1; D is unresolved. There are 13 residues in the CDR3. Trimming cost V 3 bases and J 3 bases, with 8 bases left between them. CDR1 SGHTA and CDR2 FQGTGA come from the germline V gene. The sequenced CDR3 bases are TGTGCCAGCAGCTTCAGCGGGCACACTGAA. Its protein product is CASSFSGHTE. In full, the CDR3 reads CASSFSGHTEAFF.

This clone was seen more than once but under ten times. Partial CDR3 DNA: TGTGCCAGTAGTAGCCGGGACAAGTTAACCTACGAG. Protein sequence: CASSSRDKLTYE. The complete CDR3 protein is CASSSRDKLTYEQYF. This rearrangement joins TRBV19 to TRBJ2-7; D possibly corresponds to TRBD1 (6 bases). Read coverage stops 3 residues before the CDR3 terminus; the germline J gene supplies the remainder. Germline V gene sequence: CDR1 LNHDA, CDR2 SQIVND (reference sequence). The CDR3 totals 15 residues. V was cut by 4 bases and J by 2 bases, with 15 bases left in between.

This clone was seen ten or more times. The CDR3 end lies 3 residues beyond the end of the read and is filled in from the germline J gene. The chain employs TRBV24-1 and TRBJ2-1, with 7 positions matching TRBD2. The CDR3 covers 15 residues. J gave up 3 bases and V 4 bases, and 5 bases lay outside the gene matches. Germline-derived CDR1 and CDR2 are KGHDR and SFDVKD. CDR3 protein: CATSDPSGIYNEQFF. CDR3 bases read: TGTGCCACCAGTGACCCGAGCGGGATCTACAATGAG.

This clone appeared a few times. The read finishes 3 residues shy of the CDR3 end, and the germline J gene is used to complete it. This sequence joins TRBV19 and TRBJ2-2; 8 bases line up with TRBD2. V was clipped by 5 bases and J by 7 bases; unmatched bases: 12. This CDR3 contains 16 residues. The germline V gene encodes CDR1 LNHDA and CDR2 SQIVND (reference sequence). CDR3 protein: CASSPGGAGVIGELFF. The sequenced part of the CDR3 DNA is TGTGCCAGTAGTCCCGGAGGAGCGGGAGTTATCGGGGAG.

This clone showed up many times. The sequence runs out 3 residues before the end of the CDR3; the remainder is reconstructed from the germline J gene. The chain links TRBV7-9 to TRBJ1-5, with a weak D call TRBD1 (6 bases). This CDR3 has 15 residues. Trimming removed 4 bases at V and 0 bases at J, with 10 bases between. The germline CDR1 and CDR2 sequences are SEHNR and FQNEAQ (reference sequence). The CDR3 is CASSYGTNSNQPQHF. CDR3 DNA, as far as it was read: TGTGCCAGCAGCTACGGGACAAATAGCAATCAGCCC.

This clone was seen at least ten times. Read sequence stops 3 residues before the CDR3 end, and the germline J gene provides the missing end. The rearrangement joins TRBV7-3 to TRBJ2-1; 9 bases agree with TRBD2. Germline CDR1 is SGHTA and CDR2 is FQGTGA. J lost 4 bases, V lost 1 base, and 2 bases had no gene match. The CDR3 consists of 15 residues. Here the CDR3 reads CASSLRLAAYNEQFF. The CDR3 DNA, read in part, is TGTGCCAGCAGCTTAAGACTAGCGGCGTACAATGAG. Together with reference TRBV7-3 and TRBJ2-1, the CDR3 gives the full variable domain: GAGVSQTPSNKVTEKGKYVELRCDPISGHTALYWYRQSLGQGPEFLIYFQGTGAADDSGLPNDRFFAVRPEGSVSTLKIQRTERGDSAVYLCASSLRLAAYNEQFFGPGTRLTVL.

This clone was seen ten or more times. The read terminates 3 residues before the CDR3 end, so the remaining end is supplied by the germline J gene. The chain joins TRBV5-8 to TRBJ2-1, with 7 bases aligning to TRBD2. The CDR3 sequence is 14 residues long. V lost 7 bases, J lost 5 bases, and 9 bases stayed unmatched. The germline V gene has CDR1 SGHTS and CDR2 YDEGEE. The part of the CDR3 DNA that was read is TGTGCCAGCCAAACCAGCGGGACCCACAATGAG. Its protein product is CASQTSGTHNE. The CDR3, in full, reads CASQTSGTHNEQFF.

This clone was recorded many times. Partial CDR3 DNA: TGTGCCAGCAGTCGCGTAGCCTACGAG. Translation gives CASSRVAYE. The whole CDR3 is CASSRVAYEQYF. V usage is TRBV7-9 and J usage is TRBJ2-7; no clear D. The missing CDR3 end, 3 residues past where the read stops, is filled in from the germline J gene. V lost 6 bases and J 2 bases, leaving 8 bases between the germline ends. The CDR3 length is 12 residues. Germline V gene lookup returns CDR1 SEHNR and CDR2 FQNEAQ (reference sequence).

In its sample, this clone was seen many times. The CDR3 is cut off 3 residues early in the read; its end comes from the germline J gene. This sequence joins TRBV7-2 and TRBJ1-1; the D is unclear. Germline CDR1 reads SGHTA; CDR2 reads FQGNSA. With 3 bases removed from V and 7 bases from J, the gap between germline ends came to 15 bases. The CDR3 sequence is 14 residues long. The part of the CDR3 DNA that was read is TGTGCCAGCAGCTTTCCCTTCGGGTTTAATGAA. Protein: CASSFPFGFNE. The complete CDR3 sequence is CASSFPFGFNEAFF.

In regard to this clone: The read terminates 3 residues before the CDR3 end, so the remaining end is supplied by the germline J gene. The rearrangement links TRBV7-6 to TRBJ1-2, with D possibly matching TRBD1 (5 bases). The germline V and J ends were trimmed by 5 bases and 0 bases, with 13 bases remaining between them. This CDR3 has 15 amino acids. Germline V gene data show CDR1 as SGHVS and CDR2 as FNYEAQ. The CDR3 here is CASSPDSNSNYGYTF. Partial CDR3 DNA: TGTGCCAGCAGCCCTGACAGCAATTCTAACTATGGC. The variable domain in full, completed from reference TRBV7-6 and TRBJ1-2, reads GAGVSQSPRYKVTKRGQDVALRCDPISGHVSLYWYRQALGQGPEFLTYFNYEAQQDKSGLPNDRFSAERPEGSISTLTIQRTEQRDSAMYRCASSPDSNSNYGYTFGSGTRLTVV.

In this sample, this clone turned up many times. The read ends 3 residues before the CDR3 terminus; that terminus is restored from the germline J gene. The chain recombines TRBV5-1 with TRBJ1-2, with a tentative D call TRBD1 (6 bases). The CDR3 covers 16 residues. V lost 6 bases, J lost 5 bases, and 23 bases lay in between. Germline V gives CDR1 SGHRS, CDR2 YFSETQ. Incomplete CDR3 DNA: TGCGCCAGCACAGGAGGGGCTCAGGGGCTTGCTTATGGC. It yields the protein CASTGGAQGLAYG. The full CDR3 protein reads CASTGGAQGLAYGYTF.